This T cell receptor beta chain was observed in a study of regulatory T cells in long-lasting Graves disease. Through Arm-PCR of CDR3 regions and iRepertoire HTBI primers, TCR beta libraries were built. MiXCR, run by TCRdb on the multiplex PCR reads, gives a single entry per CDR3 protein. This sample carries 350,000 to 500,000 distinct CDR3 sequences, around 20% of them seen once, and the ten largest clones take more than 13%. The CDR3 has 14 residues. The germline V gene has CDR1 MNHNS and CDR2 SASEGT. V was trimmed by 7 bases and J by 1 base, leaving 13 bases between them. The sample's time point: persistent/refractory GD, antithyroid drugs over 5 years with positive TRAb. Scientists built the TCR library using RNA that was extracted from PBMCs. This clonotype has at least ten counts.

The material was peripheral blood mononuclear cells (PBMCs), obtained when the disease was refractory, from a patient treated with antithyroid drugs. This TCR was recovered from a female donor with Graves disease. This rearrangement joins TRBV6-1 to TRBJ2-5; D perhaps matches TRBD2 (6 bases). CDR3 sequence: CASTPGRTQETQYF. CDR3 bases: TGTGCCAGCACCCCAGGGAGGACCCAAGAGACCCAGTACTTC.